This T cell receptor beta chain was sequenced for a study of blood T cell repertoires in COVID-19. In the study overall: Whether acute or convalescent, the COVID-19 samples came from the United States, Italy and Spain. PBMCs, B-cell-depleted T cells, or T cells provided the cDNA or gDNA that made up the material.

Per the study methods: Amplifying reference gene primers gave estimates of nucleated cell counts. Repertoires were generated with immunoSEQ multiplex PCR, while TCRdb's copy carries only in-frame clones and drops some. V, J and clone size reflect that table, while D and trimming were determined from the DNA. The table has 250,000 to 350,000 clones, approximately 90% seen once. The CDR3 totals 14 residues. CDR1 and CDR2 from the germline V gene are SNHLY and FYNNEI. V was cut by 8 bases and J by 0 bases, with 14 bases left in between. This chain joins TRBV2 and TRBJ2-7; maybe TRBD2 (5 bases). The source material was peripheral blood. This sequence was found in a woman aged 25 to 39 with COVID-19, enrolled during active disease. DNA for the CDR3: TGTGCCAGCGACAAGAGGGAGACCTCCTACGAGCAGTACTTC. Amino acid sequence: CASDKRETSYEQYF. Drawing the rest from reference TRBV2 and TRBJ2-7, the complete variable domain is EPEVTQTPSHQVTQMGQEVILRCVPISNHLYFYWYRQILGQKVEFLVSFYNNEISEKSEIFDDQFSVERPDGSNFTLKIRSTKLEDSAMYFCASDKRETSYEQYFGPGTRLTVT.